The clone carrying this T cell receptor (beta chain) was counted many times. Its matching antigen is unknown. The source of the sample is a study of response to subunit inactivated influenza vaccine. Notes on the study in general: Researchers suggested that each seasonal influenza vaccination recruits few new T cells.

In TCRdb, the RT-PCR reads were re-called with MiXCR into one record per CDR3 protein. The sample shows a few hundred thousand distinct CDR3 sequences, 12% to 15% of them seen only once. The V and J ends lost 2 bases and 0 bases respectively, with 6 bases between them. The CDR3 is made up of 15 amino acids. The V gene's germline CDR1 is SGHKS and CDR2 YYEKEE (reference sequence). The receptor comes from a man aged 45-60 years who received an inactivated influenza vaccine. The source was PBMCs from blood, collected 12 days after vaccination. V gene TRBV5-5 combines with J gene TRBJ2-6; D remains unclear. CDR3 nucleotides: TGTGCCAGCAGCTTTTCCGGCTCTGGGGCCAACGTCCTGACTTTC. Residues: CASSFSGSGANVLTF.